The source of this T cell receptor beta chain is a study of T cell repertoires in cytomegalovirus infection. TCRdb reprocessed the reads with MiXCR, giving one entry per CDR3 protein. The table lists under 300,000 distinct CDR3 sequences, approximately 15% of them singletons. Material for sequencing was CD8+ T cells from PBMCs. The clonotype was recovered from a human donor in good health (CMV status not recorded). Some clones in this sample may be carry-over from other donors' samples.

CDR3 loop: CASSYSADRGSRSYEQYF. The DNA of the CDR3 is TGTGCCAGCAGTTACTCCGCGGACAGGGGGTCACGATCCTACGAGCAGTACTTC. This chain connects TRBV6-5 to TRBJ2-7; 10 nucleotides agree with TRBD1. CDR3 length: 18 residues. Germline V gene data show CDR1 as MNHEY and CDR2 as SVGAGI. V lost 0 bases to trimming and J lost 1 base; unmatched junction nucleotides: 9.